This TCR beta chain comes out of a study of blood T cell repertoires in COVID-19. About the study: Collection of acute and convalescent COVID-19 samples took place in the United States, Italy and Spain. T cells, B-cell-depleted T cells, or PBMCs supplied cDNA or gDNA.

Germline assignment: CDR1 SGDLS and CDR2 YYNGEE. The CDR3 sequence is 16 residues long. J gave up 2 bases and V 3 bases, and 7 bases lay outside the gene matches. Comments on this clone: The same CDR3 arises from other DNA sequences in this sample as well.

Per the study methods: Amplified reference gene primers provided the basis for estimating nucleated cell counts. Method: immunoSEQ multiplex PCR; TCRdb's copy keeps in-frame clones and lacks some. The V and J calls and clone size come from that table; D and trimming were worked out from the DNA. This sample carries under 95,000 clones, over 75% of them seen once, and the ten largest clones take approximately 2.3%. The rearrangement uses TRBV9 and TRBJ2-1; 8 nucleotides line up with TRBD2. The clonotype originates from a woman between 65 and 79 years old with acute or convalescent COVID-19. Sequencing was performed on peripheral blood. The CDR3 region is CASSDFSGGTYNEQFF. The CDR3, as DNA: TGTGCCAGCAGCGATTTCTCGGGGGGGACCTACAATGAGCAGTTCTTC.